This T cell receptor (beta chain) was identified in a study of blood T cell repertoires in COVID-19. Across the study: PBMCs, B-cell-depleted T cells, or T cells provided the cDNA or gDNA that made up the material.

In the authors' methods: Reference gene primer amplification gave estimated nucleated cell counts. Assay: immunoSEQ multiplex PCR; the TCRdb copy retains only in-frame clones and omits some. V and J calls and clone size are copied from that table; D and trimming were computed from the DNA. This sample yields around 230,000 clones, of which approximately 86% are seen a single time; 2.5% to 3.5% belongs to the top ten. Trimming stripped 6 bases from V and 8 bases from J, with 16 bases between. Germline CDR1 is WSHSY and CDR2 is SAAADI. This CDR3 comprises 13 residues. Participants were aged about 18 to 90 years, lived in about 26 US areas, and enrolled virtually.

The chain employs TRBV10-2 and TRBJ1-2, with D perhaps TRBD1 (6 bases). The TCR was taken from a middle-aged woman with acute COVID-19. Sequenced sample: PBMCs or T cells enriched from blood (not recorded which). CDR3 region: CASSADRSRGYTF. In DNA form, the CDR3 reads TGCGCCAGCAGCGCCGACAGGTCTCGAGGCTACACCTTC.